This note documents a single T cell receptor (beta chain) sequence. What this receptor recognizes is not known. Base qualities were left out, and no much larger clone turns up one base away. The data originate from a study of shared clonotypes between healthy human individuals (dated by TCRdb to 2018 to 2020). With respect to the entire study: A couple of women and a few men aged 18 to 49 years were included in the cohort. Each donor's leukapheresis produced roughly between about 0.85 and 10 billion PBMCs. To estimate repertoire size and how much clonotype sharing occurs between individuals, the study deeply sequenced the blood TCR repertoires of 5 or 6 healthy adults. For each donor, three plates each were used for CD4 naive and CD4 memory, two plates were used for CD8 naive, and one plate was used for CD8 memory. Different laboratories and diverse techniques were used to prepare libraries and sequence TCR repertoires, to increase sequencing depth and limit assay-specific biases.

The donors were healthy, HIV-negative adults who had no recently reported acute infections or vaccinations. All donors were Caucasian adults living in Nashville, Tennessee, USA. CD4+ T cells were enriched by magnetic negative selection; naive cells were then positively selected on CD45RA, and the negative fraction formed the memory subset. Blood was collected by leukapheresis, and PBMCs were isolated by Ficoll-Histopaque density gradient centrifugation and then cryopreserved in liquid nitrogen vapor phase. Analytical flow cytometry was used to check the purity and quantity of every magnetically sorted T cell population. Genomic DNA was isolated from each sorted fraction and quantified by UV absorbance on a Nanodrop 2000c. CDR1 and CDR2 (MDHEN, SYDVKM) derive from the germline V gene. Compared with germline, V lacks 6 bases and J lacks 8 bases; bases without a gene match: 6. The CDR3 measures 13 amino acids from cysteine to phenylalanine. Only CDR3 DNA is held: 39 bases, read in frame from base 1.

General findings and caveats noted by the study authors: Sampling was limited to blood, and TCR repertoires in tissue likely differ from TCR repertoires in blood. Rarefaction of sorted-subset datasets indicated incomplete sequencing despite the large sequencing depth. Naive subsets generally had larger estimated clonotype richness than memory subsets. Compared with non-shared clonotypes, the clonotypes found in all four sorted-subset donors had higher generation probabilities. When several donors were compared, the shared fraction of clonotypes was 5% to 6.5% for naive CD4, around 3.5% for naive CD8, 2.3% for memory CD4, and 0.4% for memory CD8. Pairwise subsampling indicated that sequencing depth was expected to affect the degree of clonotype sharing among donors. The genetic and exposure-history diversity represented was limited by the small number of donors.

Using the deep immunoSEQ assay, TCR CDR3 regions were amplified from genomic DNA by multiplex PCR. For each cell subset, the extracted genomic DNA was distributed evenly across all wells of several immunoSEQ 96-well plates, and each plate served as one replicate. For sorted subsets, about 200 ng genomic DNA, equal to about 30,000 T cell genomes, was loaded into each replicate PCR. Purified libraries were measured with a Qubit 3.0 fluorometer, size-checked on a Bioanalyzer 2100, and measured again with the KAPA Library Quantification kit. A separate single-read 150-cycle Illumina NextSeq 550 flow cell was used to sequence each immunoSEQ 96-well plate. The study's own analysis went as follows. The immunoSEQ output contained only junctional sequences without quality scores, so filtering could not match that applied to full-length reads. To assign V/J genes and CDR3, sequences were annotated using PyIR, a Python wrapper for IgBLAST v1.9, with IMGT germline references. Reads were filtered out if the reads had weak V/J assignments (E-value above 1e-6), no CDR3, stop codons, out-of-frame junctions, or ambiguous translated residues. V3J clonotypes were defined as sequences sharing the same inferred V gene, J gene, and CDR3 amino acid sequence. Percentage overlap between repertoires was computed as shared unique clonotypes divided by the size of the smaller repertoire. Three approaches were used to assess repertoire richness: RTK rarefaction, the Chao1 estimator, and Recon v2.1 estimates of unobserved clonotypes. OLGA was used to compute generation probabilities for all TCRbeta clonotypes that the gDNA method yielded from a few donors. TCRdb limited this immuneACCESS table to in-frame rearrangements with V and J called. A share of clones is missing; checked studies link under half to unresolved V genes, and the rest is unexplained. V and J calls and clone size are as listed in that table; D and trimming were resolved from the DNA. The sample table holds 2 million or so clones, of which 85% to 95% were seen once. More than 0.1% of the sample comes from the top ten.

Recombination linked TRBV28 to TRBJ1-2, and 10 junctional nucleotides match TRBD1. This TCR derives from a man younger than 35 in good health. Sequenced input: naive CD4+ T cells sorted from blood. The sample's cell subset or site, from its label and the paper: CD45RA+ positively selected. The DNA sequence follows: TGTGCCAGCAGGCGGGGGACAGGGGAAGGCTACACCTTC. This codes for CASRRGTGEGYTF.